The rows below give T cell receptor beta chains drawn from one sample of a study of CD8 T cells in ankylosing spondylitis. Each CDR3 protein gets one entry after TCRdb re-called the 5' RACE reads with MiXCR. The sample has fewer than 450,000 distinct CDR3 sequences; approximately 17% are singletons. The sequenced material came from blood, either unsorted or a sorted T cell fraction (not recorded which). The receptors were sampled from a male donor with ankylosing spondylitis. Both conserved end residues are part of each CDR3. The D gene is left open where the match is weak. The size entry is marked missing in some rows and otherwise reads once, few, many or a size class.

J gene,clone size,V gene,D gene,CDR3 DNA,CDR3 protein
TRBJ2-1,few,TRBV24-1,TRBD2,TGTGCCACCAGTGATTCCCTAGCGGGGGAGTACAATGAGCAGTTCTTC,CATSDSLAGEYNEQFF
TRBJ2-1,NA,TRBV29-1,TRBD2,TGCAGCGTTGGGCTAGCGGGAGTCAATGAGCAGTTCTTC,CSVGLAGVNEQFF
TRBJ2-2,many,TRBV5-1,NA,TGCGCCAGCAGCTTGGCCGGAGGGCTTGACACCGGGGAGCTGTTTTTT,CASSLAGGLDTGELFF
TRBJ2-7,NA,TRBV10-3,TRBD1,TGTGCCATCAGACCAGGGGGATTATCCTACGAGCAGTACTTC,CAIRPGGLSYEQYF
TRBJ1-2,many,TRBV7-9,NA,TGTGCCAGCAGCTTAGGCGACCTAACAGGTGGCTACACCTTC,CASSLGDLTGGYTF
TRBJ2-1,NA,TRBV20-1,TRBD1,TGCAGTGCAGACAGGGGGAGCTCCTACAATGAGCAGTTCTTC,CSADRGSSYNEQFF
TRBJ2-6,NA,TRBV19,TRBD1,TGTGCCAGTACCCGACAGGGGGCTAGTGGGGCCAACGTCCTGACTTTC,CASTRQGASGANVLTF
TRBJ1-2,NA,TRBV2,NA,TGTGCCAGCAGGAGGGGCCTAGAGAATGGCTACACCTTC,CASRRGLENGYTF
TRBJ1-1,NA,TRBV6-1,NA,TGTGCCAGCACCACAAGGGCCCAACCAGACACTGAAGCTTTCTTT,CASTTRAQPDTEAFF
TRBJ2-7,few,TRBV6-5,TRBD1,TGTGCCAGCAGTAACAGGGGATCCGAGCAGTACTTC,CASSNRGSEQYF
TRBJ2-1,many,TRBV7-2,TRBD2,TGTGCCAGCAGCTTAGCCCACCGGGCGGGAGTGAGGTCCTACAATGAGCAGTTCTTC,CASSLAHRAGVRSYNEQFF
TRBJ1-1,NA,TRBV3-1,TRBD1,TGTGCCAGCAGCCGGGGGTCAGGGGGCTTGAACACTGAAGCTTTGTTT,CASSRGSGGLNTEALF
TRBJ2-5,few,TRBV5-1,TRBD2,TGCGCCAGCAGCTTAAGACTAGCGGCGTACCAAGAGACCCAGTACTTC,CASSLRLAAYQETQYF
TRBJ2-7,NA,TRBV15,NA,TGTGCCACCAGCAGAGCCGGGGCCCGGAACTACGAGCAGTACTTC,CATSRAGARNYEQYF
TRBJ1-1,many,TRBV5-1,TRBD1,TGCGCCAGCAGCCAGGGACAGGTTAAGGGAATGAACACTGAAGCTTTCTTT,CASSQGQVKGMNTEAFF
TRBJ2-7,NA,TRBV6-5,TRBD2,TGTGCCAGCAGTTCCTTCGCGGGAGGATCTCGGGAGCAGTACTTC,CASSSFAGGSREQYF
TRBJ1-5,few,TRBV6-5,TRBD1,TGTGCCAGCAGTCTACAACCTGGGACAGGGAATCAGCCCCAGCATTTT,CASSLQPGTGNQPQHF